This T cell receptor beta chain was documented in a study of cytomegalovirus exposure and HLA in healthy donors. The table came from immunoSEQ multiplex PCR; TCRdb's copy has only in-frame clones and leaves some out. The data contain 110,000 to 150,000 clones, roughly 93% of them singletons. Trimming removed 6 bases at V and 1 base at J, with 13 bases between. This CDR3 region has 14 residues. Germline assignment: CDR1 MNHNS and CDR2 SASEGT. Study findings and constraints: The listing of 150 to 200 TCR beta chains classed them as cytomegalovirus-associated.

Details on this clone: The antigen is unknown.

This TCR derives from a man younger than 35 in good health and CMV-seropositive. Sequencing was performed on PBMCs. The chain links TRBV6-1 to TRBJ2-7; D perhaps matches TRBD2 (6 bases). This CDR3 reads CASRGRPYSYEQYF. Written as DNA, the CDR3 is TGTGCCAGCAGGGGGAGGCCCTATTCCTACGAGCAGTACTTC.